Shown below are 3 T cell receptor beta chains from a single sample sequenced in a study of control samples from healthy donors and cancer patients. Sequencing used immunoSEQ multiplex PCR; TCRdb keeps in-frame clones, though not all of them. Of around 110,000 clones detected, 80% to 90% appear once; the ten largest clones hold around 1.1%. Sample: PBMCs. The receptors derive from a woman between 50 and 59 years old with colorectal cancer.

The chain recombines TRBV2 with TRBJ2-5, with 9 bases matching TRBD1. The V gene end was trimmed by 0 bases and the J gene end by 4 bases; junction bases not matched to a gene: 9. CDR1 and CDR2 from the germline V gene are SNHLY and FYNNEI. The CDR3 runs 17 residues. The CDR3 loop is CASSEAPGQGGPETQYF. The CDR3 DNA reads as TGTGCCAGCAGTGAAGCTCCGGGACAGGGAGGGCCAGAGACCCAGTACTTC.

The chain combines TRBV18 with TRBJ1-2; TRBD1 matches at 12 bases. V lost 5 bases and J lost 4; bases outside the gene matches: 8. Germline CDR1 reads KGHSH; CDR2 reads LQKENI. This CDR3 region has 16 residues. This chain's CDR3 is CASSTGTGGSGYGYTF. DNA for the CDR3: TGTGCCAGCTCAACCGGGACAGGGGGCTCGGGCTATGGCTACACCTTC.

The V call is TRBV20-1, the J call TRBJ1-4, with no clear D. This CDR3 has 11 amino acids. Trimming removed 7 bases from V and 2 bases from J, with 5 bases in between. From germline, CDR1 is DFQATT and CDR2 SNEGSKA (reference sequence). The CDR3 nucleotides are TGCAGTGGGCGGACTAATGAAAAACTGTTTTTT. This translates into CSGRTNEKLFF.